The 17 T cell receptor beta chains reported below all come from one sample, sequenced in a study of monozygotic twins with inflammatory bowel disease. TCRdb reworked the 5' RACE reads into one entry per CDR3 protein, no DNA. The table gives more than 350,000 distinct CDR3 sequences; the top ten clones make up more than 2% of it. Specimen: blood. The source of these receptors is a human donor with ulcerative colitis or Crohn's disease, or a healthy co-twin of an affected twin (not recorded which).

J is TRBJ2-7 and V is TRBV15; lacking DNA, the TRBD1 call made by TCRdb goes unchecked. The CDR3 has 15 amino acids. Germline CDR1 and CDR2: LNHNV and YYDKDF (reference sequence). CDR3 amino acids: CATSRDAGMAYEQYF.

The chain has TRBV5-1 and TRBJ1-1; TCRdb reports TRBD1, a call that lacks DNA to check it against. The germline CDR1 and CDR2 sequences are SGHRS and YFSETQ. The CDR3 is 11 residues long. The chain's CDR3 is CASSFGGIAFF. Drawing the rest from reference TRBV5-1 and TRBJ1-1, the complete variable domain is KAGVTQTPRYLIKTRGQQVTLSCSPISGHRSVSWYQQTPGQGLQFLFEYFSETQRNKGNFPGRFSGRQFSNSRSEMNVSTLELGDSALYLCASSFGGIAFFGQGTRLTVV.

The V call is TRBV18, the J call TRBJ2-6; TCRdb's D call of TRBD1 is untestable without DNA. The CDR3 runs 19 residues. Germline V gives CDR1 KGHSH, CDR2 LQKENI. Here the CDR3 reads CASSPRTPGGDSGANVLTF. The full variable domain, rest sourced from reference TRBV18 and TRBJ2-6, is NAGVMQNPRHLVRRRGQEARLRCSPMKGHSHVYWYRQLPEEGLKFMVYLQKENIIDESGMPKERFSAEFPKEGPSILRIQQVVRGDSAAYFCASSPRTPGGDSGANVLTFGAGSRLTVL.

The V call is TRBV25-1, the J call TRBJ2-1; no DNA is available, so the TRBD2 call from TCRdb remains unchecked. Germline V gives CDR1 MGHDK, CDR2 SYGVNS. This CDR3 region has 13 residues. CDR3 residues: CASLAVEAGEQFF.

The chain has TRBV28 and TRBJ1-3; the D call of TRBD1 rests on TCRdb alone, since no DNA is present to check it. Per the germline V gene, CDR1 is MDHEN and CDR2 is SYDVKM. There are 15 residues in the CDR3. The CDR3: CASSPPGARENTIYF.

The gene calls are TRBV6-2 or TRBV6-3 and TRBJ2-3. CDR3 size: 13 residues. Germline CDR1 MNHEY, CDR2 SVGEGT. The CDR3 loop reads CASSRPMADTQYF.

This chain's CDR3 is CASSPKGESYGYTF. The chain is built from TRBV5-6 and TRBJ1-2; TCRdb designates TRBD1, a call that cannot be tested without DNA. Germline CDR1 SGHDT, CDR2 YYEEEE. The CDR3 is made up of 14 amino acids.

The chain combines TRBV20-1 with TRBJ2-7; TCRdb designates TRBD1, a call that cannot be tested without DNA. The CDR3 is 14 amino acids. The germline gives CDR1 DFQATT, CDR2 SNEGSKA (reference sequence). The CDR3 sequence is CSAVGRKLPLEQYF.

The chain has TRBV5-1 and TRBJ2-1; TCRdb calls TRBD2, which cannot be checked without DNA. The CDR3 is 15 residues long. Germline CDR1 reads SGHRS; CDR2 reads YFSETQ. The chain's CDR3 is CASSLDMGVVYEQFF.

The rearrangement links TRBV10-3 to TRBJ2-7; TCRdb's D gene call, TRBD1, goes unchecked for lack of DNA. The V gene's germline CDR1 is ENHRY and CDR2 SYGVKD. The CDR3 sequence is 15 residues long. This CDR3 is CAISETGTGVNEQYF.

The rearrangement links TRBV12-3 or TRBV12-4 to TRBJ2-3. The CDR3 length is 11 residues. The CDR3 reads CASSLRDTQYF.

J is TRBJ2-2 and V is TRBV12-3 or TRBV12-4; TCRdb's assignment of TRBD1 cannot be checked, as there is no DNA. CDR3 length equals 13 residues. CDR3 sequence reads: CASSKTGFGELFF.

The V gene is TRBV12-3 or TRBV12-4, the J gene TRBJ1-4; TCRdb gives TRBD1 as the D gene, but with no DNA this cannot be confirmed. This CDR3 is built from 14 residues. CDR3: CASRRDRSREKLFF.

V usage is TRBV20-1 and J usage is TRBJ2-3; TCRdb selects TRBD1, and the lack of DNA leaves this call unchecked. Germline loops: CDR1 DFQATT, CDR2 SNEGSKA (reference sequence). The CDR3 consists of 14 residues. CDR3 sequence: CSARKRGATDTQYF.

V gene TRBV12-3 or TRBV12-4 combines with J gene TRBJ2-7; the D call from TCRdb, TRBD2, cannot be confirmed without DNA. The CDR3 runs 15 residues. Here the CDR3 reads CASSLGQSSFYEQYF.

The chain has TRBV7-2 and TRBJ2-1; no DNA is available, so the TRBD1 call from TCRdb remains unchecked. CDR1 SGHTA and CDR2 FQGNSA come from the germline V gene. The CDR3 covers 14 residues. CDR3 sequence reads: CASMSRGTYNEQFF.

This rearrangement joins TRBV20-1 to TRBJ2-1; TCRdb proposes TRBD2, but this gene call is untestable without DNA. Germline CDR1 and CDR2: DFQATT and SNEGSKA (reference sequence). The CDR3 spans 15 residues. CDR3 sequence: CSASVAGGTYNEQFF.